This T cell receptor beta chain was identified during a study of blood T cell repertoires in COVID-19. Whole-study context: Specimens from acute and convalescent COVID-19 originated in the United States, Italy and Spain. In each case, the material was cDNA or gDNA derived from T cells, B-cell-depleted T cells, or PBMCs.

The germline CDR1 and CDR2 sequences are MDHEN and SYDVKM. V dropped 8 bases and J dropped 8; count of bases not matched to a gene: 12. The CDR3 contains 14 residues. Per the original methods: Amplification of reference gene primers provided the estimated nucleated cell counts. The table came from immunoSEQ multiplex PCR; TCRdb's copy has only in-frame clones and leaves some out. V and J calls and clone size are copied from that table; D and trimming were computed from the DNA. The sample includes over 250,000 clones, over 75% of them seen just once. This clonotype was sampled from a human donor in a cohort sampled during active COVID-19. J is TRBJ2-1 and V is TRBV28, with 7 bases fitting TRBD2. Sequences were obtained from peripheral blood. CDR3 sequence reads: CASGSFGLGDEQFF. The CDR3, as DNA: TGTGCCAGCGGATCCTTCGGACTAGGGGATGAGCAGTTCTTC. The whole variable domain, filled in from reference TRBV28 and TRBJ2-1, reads DVKVTQSSRYLVKRTGEKVFLECVQDMDHENMFWYRQDPGLGLRLIYFSYDVKMKEKGDIPEGYSVSREKKERFSLILESASTNQTSMYLCASGSFGLGDEQFFGPGTRLTVL.